Below, 9 T cell receptor beta chains from the same sample are listed, as sequenced in a study of shared clonotypes between healthy human individuals. Measured with immunoSEQ multiplex PCR; TCRdb has only the in-frame clones, and not every one. The data show fewer than 1.8 million clones, with 97% to 99% seen just once and around 0.38% held by the top ten. Sequencing used naive CD4+ T cells sorted from blood. Noted subset: CD45RA+ positively selected. The source of these receptors is a young man in good health.

The CDR3 region is CASSFRTVGNTIYF. CDR3 bases: TGTGCCAGCAGTTTTCGCACGGTCGGAAACACCATATATTTT. The rearrangement uses TRBV28 and TRBJ1-3; D remains unclear. This CDR3 has 14 amino acids. Germline V gene sequence: CDR1 MDHEN, CDR2 SYDVKM. V lost 3 bases to trimming and J lost 4 bases, with 10 bases between them.

The chain carries TRBV6-1 and TRBJ2-6; a possible D gene is TRBD1 (5 bases). V lost 4 bases and J 0 bases, leaving 7 bases between the germline ends. Germline loops: CDR1 MNHNS, CDR2 SASEGT. This CDR3 is 15 amino acids long. The CDR3 nucleotides read TGTGCCAGCAGTGGACAGCCCTCTGGGGCCAACGTCCTGACTTTC. It translates to CASSGQPSGANVLTF.

The gene calls are TRBV5-1 and TRBJ1-4; unclear D gene. The ends were cut back, 3 bases at V and 4 bases at J, with 13 bases in the middle. The germline gives CDR1 SGHRS, CDR2 YFSETQ. This CDR3 is 15 amino acids long. The CDR3 spells CASSSYGRDNEKLFF. DNA for the CDR3: TGCGCCAGCAGCTCCTATGGCCGGGATAATGAAAAACTGTTTTTT. Combining the CDR3 with reference TRBV5-1 and TRBJ1-4 gives the whole variable domain KAGVTQTPRYLIKTRGQQVTLSCSPISGHRSVSWYQQTPGQGLQFLFEYFSETQRNKGNFPGRFSGRQFSNSRSEMNVSTLELGDSALYLCASSSYGRDNEKLFFGSGTQLSVL.

The rearrangement uses TRBV10-3 and TRBJ1-5; the D is unclear. V dropped 3 bases and J dropped 2 bases, with 20 bases sitting between them. CDR1 is ENHRY, CDR2 SYGVKD, per germline. CDR3 length: 18 amino acids. CDR3 sequence (DNA): TGTGCCATCAGTGAATTCGGCCAGCGGACCGCCGGCAATCAGCCCCAGCATTTT. Encoded protein: CAISEFGQRTAGNQPQHF.

Concerning this clone itself: Other DNA sequences from this sample encode an identical CDR3 as well. This rearrangement joins TRBV10-1 to TRBJ2-7; D perhaps matches TRBD1 (6 bases). Germline V gene data show CDR1 as WNHNN and CDR2 as SYGVQD (reference sequence). V lost 2 bases to trimming and J lost 4 bases, with 9 bases between them. The CDR3 length is 13 residues. The DNA for the CDR3 is TGCGCCAGCAGTGAGACAGGGAGATACGAGCAGTACTTC. Amino acids: CASSETGRYEQYF.

V gene TRBV19 combines with J gene TRBJ1-2; TRBD1 matches at 12 bases. V gave up 7 bases and J gave up 8 bases; unmatched junction bases: 11. The CDR3 totals 15 residues. Looked up from germline, CDR1 is LNHDA and CDR2 is SQIVND (reference sequence). The DNA for the CDR3 is TGTGCCAGTACCATGCCGGGACAGGGGGCGGAGGGCTACACCTTC. It yields the protein CASTMPGQGAEGYTF.

V gene TRBV30 combines with J gene TRBJ2-7; D is unclear. This CDR3 is built from 11 residues. V was pared by 7 bases and J by 2 bases, with 9 bases between. The germline V gene encodes CDR1 GTSNPN and CDR2 SVGIG (reference sequence). The CDR3, as DNA: TGTGCCTTCGAAAGGCCCTACGAGCAGTACTTC. This codes for CAFERPYEQYF.

The V call is TRBV7-9, the J call TRBJ1-2, with TRBD1 identical over 9 bases. Germline V gene sequence: CDR1 SEHNR, CDR2 FQNEAQ (reference sequence). This CDR3 contains 14 residues. V lost 5 bases and J lost 5; bases outside the gene matches: 6. The CDR3 DNA follows: TGTGCCAGCAGCCCCAGGGACAGGGTATATGGCTACACCTTC. Translated, it gives CASSPRDRVYGYTF.

The chain combines TRBV15 with TRBJ2-3, with TRBD2 matching over 11 bases. The V gene end was trimmed by 3 bases and the J gene end by 3 bases; junction bases not matched to a gene: 11. Germline V gene lookup returns CDR1 LNHNV and CDR2 YYDKDF (reference sequence). The length of the CDR3 is 18 residues. This chain's CDR3 is CATSRERLAGGRTDTQYF. The CDR3 DNA sequence: TGTGCCACCAGCAGGGAGCGCCTAGCGGGAGGTAGGACAGATACGCAGTATTTT.